This T cell receptor beta chain derives from a study of tumor and adjacent non-tumor tissue in lung cancer. CDR1 is SGHAT, CDR2 FQNNGV, per germline. The CDR3 totals 13 residues. V was cut by 0 bases and J by 4 bases, with 7 bases left in between. This sample's RNA came from whole unsorted tissue. The normal lung tissue was taken more than 3 cm from the tumor edge. A modified ARM-PCR protocol with three rounds of nested PCR amplified TCRbeta. TCRdb used MiXCR to reprocess the multiplex PCR reads, holding one entry per CDR3 protein. The sample lists more than 85,000 distinct CDR3 sequences, 50% to 70% seen once, with approximately 18% in the top ten.

This receptor was identified in a man aged 30-40 years with non-small cell lung cancer. Sample: distant non-tumor lung tissue. V gene TRBV11-2 combines with J gene TRBJ2-7; D is ambiguous. CDR3 protein: CASSLEEDYEQYF. CDR3 sequence (DNA): TGTGCCAGCAGCTTAGAAGAAGATTACGAGCAGTACTTC.